This entry describes one T cell receptor (beta chain). The source of the sample is a study of T cell changes during pregnancy in multiple sclerosis. CDR3 size: 17 residues. J lost 0 bases, V lost 3 bases, and 6 bases had no gene match. Germline CDR1 is LNHDA and CDR2 is SQIVND (reference sequence). Assay used: immunoSEQ multiplex PCR; TCRdb lists only in-frame clones, some missing. The sample consists of 77,000 or so clones, around 93% of them appearing once. The sequencing used peripheral blood, collected in the second trimester of pregnancy. The chain combines TRBV19 with TRBJ1-5, with 9 nucleotides matching TRBD1. This sequence originates from a female donor in good health, enrolled as a control in a pregnancy study. CDR3 loop: CASSIEGTGYSNQPQHF. In DNA form, the CDR3 reads TGTGCCAGTAGTATTGAGGGGACAGGGTATAGCAATCAGCCCCAGCATTTT. The full variable domain, rest sourced from reference TRBV19 and TRBJ1-5, is DGGITQSPKYLFRKEGQNVTLSCEQNLNHDAMYWYRQDPGQGLRLIYYSQIVNDFQKGDIAEGYSVSREKKESFPLTVTSAQKNPTAFYLCASSIEGTGYSNQPQHFGDGTRLSIL.